This T cell receptor (beta chain) was profiled in a study of control samples from healthy donors and cancer patients. This clone was counted between two and nine times. Method: immunoSEQ multiplex PCR; TCRdb's copy keeps in-frame clones and lacks some. The data show 45,000 to 60,000 clones, roughly 87% seen once. The clonotype was recovered from a man aged 60-69 years with head and neck cancer. Input material: PBMCs.

The CDR3 is CASSLAGVSDEKLFF. In DNA form, the CDR3 reads TGCGCCAGCAGCTTGGCAGGAGTCTCGGATGAAAAACTGTTTTTT. The chain couples TRBV5-1 to TRBJ1-4; D is unresolved. Trimming removed 0 bases at V and 6 bases at J, with 12 bases between. The germline V gene has CDR1 SGHRS and CDR2 YFSETQ. The CDR3 contains 15 residues.